The 3 T cell receptor beta chains reported below all come from one sample, sequenced in a study of T cell repertoires in cytomegalovirus infection. These receptors' antigens are unknown. TCRdb ran MiXCR on the reads and lists one entry per CDR3 protein. Among about 340,000 distinct CDR3 sequences, about 27% were seen once, and the ten largest hold 20%. The specimen comprised cultured PBMCs, sampled from culture after CMV antigen stimulation. These receptors were collected from a human donor in good health (CMV status not recorded). Some clones in this sample may be carry-over from other donors' samples.

The J gene is TRBJ2-2, the V gene TRBV6-6, with 7 bases identical to TRBD1. CDR1 and CDR2 from the germline V gene are MNHNY and SVGAGI (reference sequence). The CDR3 is 19 residues long. J was trimmed by 2 bases and V by 4 bases; bases with no gene match: 16. CDR3 nucleotide sequence: TGTGCCAGCAGTTCCAACCTCTTAGCACAGGGGACAAACACCGGGGAGCTGTTTTTT. Its translation is CASSSNLLAQGTNTGELFF.

The V and J genes are TRBV15 and TRBJ2-3; D is tentatively TRBD1 or TRBD2 (5 bases each). The CDR3 length is 18 residues. In germline, CDR1 is LNHNV, CDR2 YYDKDF (reference sequence). Trimming took 3 bases from V and 2 from J, leaving 21 bases between them. CDR3: CATSRGTGTKNPTDTQYF. The CDR3 DNA sequence: TGTGCCACCAGCAGGGGAACCGGGACGAAGAATCCCACAGATACGCAGTATTTT.

This rearrangement joins TRBV7-3 to TRBJ2-3; 9 bases are shared with TRBD2. Per germline, CDR1 SGHTA and CDR2 FQGTGA. The CDR3 length is 16 residues. V shed 5 bases, J shed 1 base, and the junction held 7 bases outside the gene matches. The CDR3 nucleotides are TGTGCCAGCAGCCCCCGAGAGCGGGGGGGCACAGATACGCAGTATTTT. Translation gives CASSPRERGGTDTQYF.